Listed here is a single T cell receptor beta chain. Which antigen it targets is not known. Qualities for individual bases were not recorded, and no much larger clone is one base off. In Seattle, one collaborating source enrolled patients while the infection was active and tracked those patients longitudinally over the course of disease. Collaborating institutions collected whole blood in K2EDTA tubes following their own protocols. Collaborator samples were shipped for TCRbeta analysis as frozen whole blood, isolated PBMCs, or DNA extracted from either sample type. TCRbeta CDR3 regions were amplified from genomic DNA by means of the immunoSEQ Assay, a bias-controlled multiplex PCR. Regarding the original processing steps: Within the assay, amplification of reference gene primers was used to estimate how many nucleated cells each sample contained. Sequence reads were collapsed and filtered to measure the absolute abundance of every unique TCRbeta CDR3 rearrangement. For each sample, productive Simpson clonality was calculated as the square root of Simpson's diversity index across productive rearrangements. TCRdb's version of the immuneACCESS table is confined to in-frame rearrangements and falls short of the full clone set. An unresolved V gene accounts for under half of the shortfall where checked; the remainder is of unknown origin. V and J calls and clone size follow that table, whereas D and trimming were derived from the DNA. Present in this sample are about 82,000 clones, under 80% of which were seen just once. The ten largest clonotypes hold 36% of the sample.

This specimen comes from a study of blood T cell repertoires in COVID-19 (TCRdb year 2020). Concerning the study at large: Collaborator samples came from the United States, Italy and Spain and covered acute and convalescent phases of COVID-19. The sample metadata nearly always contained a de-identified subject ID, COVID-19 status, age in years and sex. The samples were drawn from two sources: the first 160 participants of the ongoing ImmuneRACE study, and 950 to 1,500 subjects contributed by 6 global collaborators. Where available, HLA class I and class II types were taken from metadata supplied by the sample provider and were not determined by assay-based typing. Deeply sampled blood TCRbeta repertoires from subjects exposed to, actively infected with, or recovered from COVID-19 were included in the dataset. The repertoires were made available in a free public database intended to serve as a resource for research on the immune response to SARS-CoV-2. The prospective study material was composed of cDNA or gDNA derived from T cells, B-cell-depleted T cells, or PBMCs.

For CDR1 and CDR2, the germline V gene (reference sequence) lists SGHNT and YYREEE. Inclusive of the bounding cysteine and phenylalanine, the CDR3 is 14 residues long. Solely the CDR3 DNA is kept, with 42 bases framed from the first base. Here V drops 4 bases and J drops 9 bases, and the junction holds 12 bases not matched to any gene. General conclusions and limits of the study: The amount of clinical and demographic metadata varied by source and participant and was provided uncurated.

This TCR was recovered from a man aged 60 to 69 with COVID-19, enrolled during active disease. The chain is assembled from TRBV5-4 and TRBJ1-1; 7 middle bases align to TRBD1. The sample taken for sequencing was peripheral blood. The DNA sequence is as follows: TGTGCCAGCAGCCCGACAGGGTCCGCAATACAAGCTTTCTTT. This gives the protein CASSPTGSAIQAFF. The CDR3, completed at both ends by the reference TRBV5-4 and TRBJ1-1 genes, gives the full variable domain ETGVTQSPTHLIKTRGQQVTLRCSSQSGHNTVSWYQQALGQGPQFIFQYYREEENGRGNFPPRFSGLQFPNYSSELNVNALELDDSALYLCASSPTGSAIQAFFGQGTRLTVV.